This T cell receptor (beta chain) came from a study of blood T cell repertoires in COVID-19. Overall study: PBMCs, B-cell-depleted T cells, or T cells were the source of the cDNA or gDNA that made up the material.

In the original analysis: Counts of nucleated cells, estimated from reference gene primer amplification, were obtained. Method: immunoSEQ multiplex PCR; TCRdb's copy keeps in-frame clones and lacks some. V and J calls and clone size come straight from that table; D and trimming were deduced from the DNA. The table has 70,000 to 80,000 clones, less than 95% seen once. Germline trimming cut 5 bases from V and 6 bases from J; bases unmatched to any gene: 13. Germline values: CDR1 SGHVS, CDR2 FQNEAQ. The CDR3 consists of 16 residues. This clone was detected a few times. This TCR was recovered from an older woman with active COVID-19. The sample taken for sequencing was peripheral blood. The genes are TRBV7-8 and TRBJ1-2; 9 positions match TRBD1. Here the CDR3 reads CASSPQPPGQGDGYTF. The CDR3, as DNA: TGTGCCAGCAGCCCGCAGCCACCGGGACAGGGAGATGGCTACACCTTC.